These 2 T cell receptor beta chains originate from one sample sequenced in a study of blood T cell repertoires in COVID-19. Here immunoSEQ multiplex PCR was the method, and the copy in TCRdb shows in-frame clones only, minus some. Of over 120,000 clones detected, approximately 90% appear once; the ten largest clones hold less than 5.5%. Input material: PBMCs or T cells enriched from blood (not recorded which). All receptors come from a man aged 50 to 59 who had recovered from COVID-19.

V usage is TRBV18 and J usage is TRBJ2-3; D might be TRBD2 (5 bases). V gave up 3 bases and J gave up 2 bases, with 18 bases separating them. The CDR3 totals 17 residues. Germline V CDR1 and CDR2: KGHSH, LQKENI. The CDR3 DNA follows: TGTGCCAGCTCACCCTATGGACTTCTAACTCCCACAGATACGCAGTATTTT. Protein: CASSPYGLLTPTDTQYF.

The V gene is TRBV5-1, the J gene TRBJ2-2; 10 bases line up with TRBD1. Trimming took 4 bases from V and 6 from J; bases not matched to a gene: 6. Germline lookup yields CDR1 SGHRS and CDR2 YFSETQ. There are 15 residues in the CDR3. The chain's CDR3 is CASSNRTGGPGELFF. The CDR3 DNA is TGCGCCAGCAGCAACAGGACAGGGGGTCCCGGGGAGCTGTTTTTT.